This T cell receptor (beta chain) was documented in a study of sequential checkpoint blockade in melanoma. Study-level background: First-line arms were nivolumab then ipilimumab, or the reverse, randomized 1:1. Maintenance nivolumab came after either treatment sequence.

The treatment denotes: randomized to nivolumab then ipilimumab (arm A) or the reverse (arm B). None of the patients previously received DNA-damaging chemotherapy. From thawed PBMCs, live CD3+CD8+ cells negative for CD19 and CD56 were sorted. Germline V gene data show CDR1 as MRHNA and CDR2 as SNTAGT. The CDR3 covers 16 residues. V lost 2 bases and J lost 2; bases outside the gene matches: 0. This clone was observed a handful of times. TCRdb's copy holds only in-frame clones and misses some; the assay was immunoSEQ multiplex PCR. The sample has some 3,300 clones; roughly three fifths are singletons. This chain connects TRBV6-4 to TRBJ2-6, with 10 bases lining up with TRBD2. This receptor was taken from a human donor with melanoma. Sequencing was performed on CD8+ T cells sorted from blood (inferred from file names), taken from a patient given nivolumab and ipilimumab in sequence. CDR3 region: CASSDSGGAGANVLTF. CDR3 nucleotides: TGTGCCAGCAGTGACAGCGGGGGGGCTGGGGCCAACGTCCTGACTTTC.